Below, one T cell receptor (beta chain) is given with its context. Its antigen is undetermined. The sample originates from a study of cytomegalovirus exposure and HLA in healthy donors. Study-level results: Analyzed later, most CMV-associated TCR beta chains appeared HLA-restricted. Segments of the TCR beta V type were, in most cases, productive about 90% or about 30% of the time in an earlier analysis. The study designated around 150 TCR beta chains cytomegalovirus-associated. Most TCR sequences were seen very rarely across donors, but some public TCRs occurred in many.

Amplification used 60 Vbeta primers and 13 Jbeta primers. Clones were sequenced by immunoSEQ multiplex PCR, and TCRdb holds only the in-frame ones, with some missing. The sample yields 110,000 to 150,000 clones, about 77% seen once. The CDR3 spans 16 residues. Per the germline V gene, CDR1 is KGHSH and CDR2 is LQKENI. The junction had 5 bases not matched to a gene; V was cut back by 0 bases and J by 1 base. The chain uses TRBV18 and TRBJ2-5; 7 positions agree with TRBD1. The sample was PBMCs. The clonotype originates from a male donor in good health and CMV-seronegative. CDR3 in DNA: TGTGCCAGCTCACCACCTATGGGACAGATCCAAGAGACCCAGTACTTC. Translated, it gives CASSPPMGQIQETQYF.